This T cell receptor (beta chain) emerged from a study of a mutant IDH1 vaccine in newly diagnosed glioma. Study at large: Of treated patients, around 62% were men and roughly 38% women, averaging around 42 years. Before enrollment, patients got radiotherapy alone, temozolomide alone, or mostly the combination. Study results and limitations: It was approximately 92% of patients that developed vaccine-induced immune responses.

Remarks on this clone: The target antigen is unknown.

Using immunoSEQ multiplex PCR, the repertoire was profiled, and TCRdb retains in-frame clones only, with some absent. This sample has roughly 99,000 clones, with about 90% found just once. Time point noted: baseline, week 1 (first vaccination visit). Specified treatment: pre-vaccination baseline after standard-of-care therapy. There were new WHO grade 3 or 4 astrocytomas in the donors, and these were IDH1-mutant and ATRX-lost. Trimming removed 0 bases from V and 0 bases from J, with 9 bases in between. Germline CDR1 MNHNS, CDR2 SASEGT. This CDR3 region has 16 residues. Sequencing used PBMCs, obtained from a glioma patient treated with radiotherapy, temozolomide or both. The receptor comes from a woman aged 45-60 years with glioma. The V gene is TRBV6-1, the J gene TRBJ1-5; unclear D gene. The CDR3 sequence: CASSEAVFFSNQPQHF. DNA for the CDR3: TGTGCCAGCAGTGAAGCAGTTTTCTTTAGCAATCAGCCCCAGCATTTT.